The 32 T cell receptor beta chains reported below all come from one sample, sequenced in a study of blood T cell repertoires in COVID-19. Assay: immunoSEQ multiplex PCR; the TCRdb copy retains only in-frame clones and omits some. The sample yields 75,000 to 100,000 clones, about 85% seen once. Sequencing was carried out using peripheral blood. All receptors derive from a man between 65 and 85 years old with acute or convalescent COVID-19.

The CDR3 sequence is CASTYQGGAEAFF. The CDR3 DNA follows: TGTGCCAGTACTTACCAGGGTGGGGCTGAAGCTTTCTTT. The chain has TRBV19 and TRBJ1-1, with D maybe TRBD1 (5 bases). Per germline, CDR1 LNHDA and CDR2 SQIVND (reference sequence). This CDR3 region has 13 residues. The V and J ends lost 7 bases and 6 bases respectively, with 15 bases between them.

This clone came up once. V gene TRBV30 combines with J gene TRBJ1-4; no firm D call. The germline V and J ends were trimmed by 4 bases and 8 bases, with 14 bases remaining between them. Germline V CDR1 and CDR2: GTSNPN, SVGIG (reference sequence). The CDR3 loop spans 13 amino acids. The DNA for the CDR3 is TGTGCCTGGAACAGAGGGCGCGAGGAAAAACTGTTTTTT. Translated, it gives CAWNRGREEKLFF. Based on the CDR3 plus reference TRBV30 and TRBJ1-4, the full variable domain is SQTIHQWPATLVQPVGSPLSLECTVEGTSNPNLYWYRQAAGRGLQLLFYSVGIGQISSEVPQNLSASRPQDRQFILSSKKLLLSDSGFYLCAWNRGREEKLFFGSGTQLSVL.

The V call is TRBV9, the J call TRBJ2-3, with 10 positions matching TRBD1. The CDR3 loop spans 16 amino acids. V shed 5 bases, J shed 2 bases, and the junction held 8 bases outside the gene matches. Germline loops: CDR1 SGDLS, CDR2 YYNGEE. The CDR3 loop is CASSLLGTGATDTQYF. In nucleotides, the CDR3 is TGTGCCAGCAGTCTCCTAGGGACAGGGGCCACAGATACGCAGTATTTT.

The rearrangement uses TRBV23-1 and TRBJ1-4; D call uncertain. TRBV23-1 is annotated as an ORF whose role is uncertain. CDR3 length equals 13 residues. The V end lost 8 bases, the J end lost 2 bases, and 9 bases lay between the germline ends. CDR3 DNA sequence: TGCGCCAGCGTCCCCGGGACTAATGAAAAACTGTTTTTT. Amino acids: CASVPGTNEKLFF.

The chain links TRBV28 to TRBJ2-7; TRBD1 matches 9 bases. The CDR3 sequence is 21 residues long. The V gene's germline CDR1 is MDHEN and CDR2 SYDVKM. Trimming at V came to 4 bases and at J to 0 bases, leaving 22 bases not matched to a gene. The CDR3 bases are TGTGCCAGCAGTTACGCCCTCGGAGGGGTACAGGGGGCGGCCAGCTCCTACGAGCAGTACTTC. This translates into CASSYALGGVQGAASSYEQYF.

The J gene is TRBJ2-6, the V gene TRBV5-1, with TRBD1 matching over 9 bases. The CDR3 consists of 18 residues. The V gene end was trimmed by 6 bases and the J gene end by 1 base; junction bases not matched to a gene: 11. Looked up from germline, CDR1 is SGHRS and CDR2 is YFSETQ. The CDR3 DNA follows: TGCGCCAGCACCCTCCGGACAGGGGATATGTCTGGGGCCAACGTCCTGACTTTC. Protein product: CASTLRTGDMSGANVLTF.

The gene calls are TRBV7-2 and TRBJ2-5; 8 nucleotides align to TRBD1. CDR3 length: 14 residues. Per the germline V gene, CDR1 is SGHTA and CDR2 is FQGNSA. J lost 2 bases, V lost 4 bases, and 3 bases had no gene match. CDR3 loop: CASSSWTGQETQYF. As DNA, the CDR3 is TGTGCCAGCAGCTCCTGGACAGGGCAAGAGACCCAGTACTTC.

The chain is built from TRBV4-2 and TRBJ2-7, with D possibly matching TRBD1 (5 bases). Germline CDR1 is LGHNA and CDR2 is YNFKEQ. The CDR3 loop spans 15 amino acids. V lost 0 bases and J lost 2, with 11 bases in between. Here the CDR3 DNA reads TGTGCCAGCAGCCAAGATCGACAGACCGCCTACGAGCAGTACTTC. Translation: CASSQDRQTAYEQYF.

CDR3 DNA sequence: TGTGCCAGCAGTGATGACAGGTTCTCTGAAAGCTATGGCTACACCTTC. The encoded protein is CASSDDRFSESYGYTF. V and J are TRBV6-1 and TRBJ1-2, with D possibly matching TRBD1 (6 bases). V was clipped by 3 bases and J by 4 bases, with 18 bases between them. Germline values: CDR1 MNHNS, CDR2 SASEGT. The CDR3 is 16 amino acids.

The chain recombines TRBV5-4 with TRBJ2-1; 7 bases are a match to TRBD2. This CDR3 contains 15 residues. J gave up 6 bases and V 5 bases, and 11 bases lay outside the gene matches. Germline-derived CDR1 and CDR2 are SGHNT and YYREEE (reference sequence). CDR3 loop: CASSSTGQRGNEQFF. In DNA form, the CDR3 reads TGTGCCAGCAGTTCAACGGGTCAGCGGGGCAATGAGCAGTTCTTC.

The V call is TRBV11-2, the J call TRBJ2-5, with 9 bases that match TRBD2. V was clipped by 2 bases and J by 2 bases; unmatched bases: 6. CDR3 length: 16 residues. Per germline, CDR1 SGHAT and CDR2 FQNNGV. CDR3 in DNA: TGTGCCAGCAGCTTACGGGCGGGGGGGACTCAAGAGACCCAGTACTTC. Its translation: CASSLRAGGTQETQYF.

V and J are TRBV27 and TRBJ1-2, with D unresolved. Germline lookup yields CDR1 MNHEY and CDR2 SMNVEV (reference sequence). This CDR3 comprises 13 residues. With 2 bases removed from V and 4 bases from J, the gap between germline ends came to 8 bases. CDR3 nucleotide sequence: TGTGCCAGCAGTTTAGGGTCAGGCTATGGCTACACCTTC. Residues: CASSLGSGYGYTF.

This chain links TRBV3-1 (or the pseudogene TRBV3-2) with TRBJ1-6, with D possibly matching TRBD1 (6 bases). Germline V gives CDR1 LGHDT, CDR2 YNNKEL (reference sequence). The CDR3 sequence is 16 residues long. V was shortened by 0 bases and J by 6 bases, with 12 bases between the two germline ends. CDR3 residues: CASSQDVGGGNSPLHF. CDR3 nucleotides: TGTGCCAGCAGCCAAGATGTTGGGGGCGGTAATTCACCCCTCCACTTT.

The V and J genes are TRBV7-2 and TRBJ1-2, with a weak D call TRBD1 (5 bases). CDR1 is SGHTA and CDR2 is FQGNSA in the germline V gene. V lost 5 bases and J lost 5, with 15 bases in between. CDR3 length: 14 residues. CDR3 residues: CASSLPVRTYGYTF. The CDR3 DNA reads TGTGCCAGCAGCCTTCCGGTCCGGACATATGGCTACACCTTC.

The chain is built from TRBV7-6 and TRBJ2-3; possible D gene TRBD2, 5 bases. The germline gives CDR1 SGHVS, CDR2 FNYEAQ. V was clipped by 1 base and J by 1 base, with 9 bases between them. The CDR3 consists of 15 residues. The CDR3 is CASSLVSGGTDTQYF. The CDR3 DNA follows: TGTGCCAGCAGCTTAGTTTCCGGGGGCACAGATACGCAGTATTTT.

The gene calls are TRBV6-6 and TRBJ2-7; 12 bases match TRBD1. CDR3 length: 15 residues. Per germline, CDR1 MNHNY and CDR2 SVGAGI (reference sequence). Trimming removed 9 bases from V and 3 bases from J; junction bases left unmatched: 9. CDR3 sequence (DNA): TGTGCCAGTCAGTTCGGGACAGGGGGCCGCTACGAGCAGTACGTC. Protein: CASQFGTGGRYEQYV.

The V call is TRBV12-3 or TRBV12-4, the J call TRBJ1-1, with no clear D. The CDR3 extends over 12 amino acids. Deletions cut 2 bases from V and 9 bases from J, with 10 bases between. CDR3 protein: CASSLSGTKAFF. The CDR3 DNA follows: TGTGCCAGCAGTTTATCGGGAACTAAAGCTTTCTTT.

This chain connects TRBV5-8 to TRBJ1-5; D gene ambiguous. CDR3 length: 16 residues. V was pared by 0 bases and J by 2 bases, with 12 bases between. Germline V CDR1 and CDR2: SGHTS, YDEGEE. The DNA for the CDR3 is TGTGCCAGCAGCTTGGCGGGGAACGATGGCAATCAGCCCCAGCATTTT. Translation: CASSLAGNDGNQPQHF.

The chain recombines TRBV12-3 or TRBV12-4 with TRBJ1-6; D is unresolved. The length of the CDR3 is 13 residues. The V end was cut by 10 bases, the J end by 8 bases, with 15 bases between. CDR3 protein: CATKLGGDSPLHF. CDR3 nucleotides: TGTGCCACCAAGTTAGGCGGGGATTCACCCCTCCACTTT.

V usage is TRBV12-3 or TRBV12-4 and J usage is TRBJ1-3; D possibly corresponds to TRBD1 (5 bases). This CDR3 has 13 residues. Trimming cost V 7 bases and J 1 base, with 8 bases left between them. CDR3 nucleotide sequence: TGTGCCAGCACCAGGGATTCTGGAAACACCATATATTTT. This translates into CASTRDSGNTIYF.

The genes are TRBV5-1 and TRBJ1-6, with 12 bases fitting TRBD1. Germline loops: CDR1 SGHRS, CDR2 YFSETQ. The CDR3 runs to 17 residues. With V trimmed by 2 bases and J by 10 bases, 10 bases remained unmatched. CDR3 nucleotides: TGCGCCAGCAGCTTCTCTCATGGGACAGGGGGCAACTCACCCCTCCACTTT. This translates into CASSFSHGTGGNSPLHF.

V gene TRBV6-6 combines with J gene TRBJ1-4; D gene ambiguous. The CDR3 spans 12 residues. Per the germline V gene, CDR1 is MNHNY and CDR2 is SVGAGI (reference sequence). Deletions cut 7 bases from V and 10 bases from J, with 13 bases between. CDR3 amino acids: CASTETPGKLFF. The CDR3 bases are TGTGCCAGCACCGAGACCCCGGGAAAACTGTTTTTT.

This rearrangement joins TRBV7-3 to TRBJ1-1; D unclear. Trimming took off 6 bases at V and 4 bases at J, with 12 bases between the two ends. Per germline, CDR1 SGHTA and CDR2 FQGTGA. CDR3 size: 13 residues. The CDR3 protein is CASSPSGSTEAFF. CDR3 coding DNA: TGTGCCAGCAGTCCCTCGGGGAGCACTGAAGCTTTCTTT. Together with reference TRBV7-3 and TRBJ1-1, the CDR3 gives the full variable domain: GAGVSQTPSNKVTEKGKYVELRCDPISGHTALYWYRQSLGQGPEFLIYFQGTGAADDSGLPNDRFFAVRPEGSVSTLKIQRTERGDSAVYLCASSPSGSTEAFFGQGTRLTVV.

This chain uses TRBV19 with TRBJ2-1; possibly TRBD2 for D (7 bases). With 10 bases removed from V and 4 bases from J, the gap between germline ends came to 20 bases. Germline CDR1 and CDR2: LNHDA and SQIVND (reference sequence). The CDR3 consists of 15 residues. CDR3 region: CATAGGGVFYNEQFF. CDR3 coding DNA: TGTGCCACCGCCGGAGGGGGGGTGTTTTACAATGAGCAGTTCTTC.

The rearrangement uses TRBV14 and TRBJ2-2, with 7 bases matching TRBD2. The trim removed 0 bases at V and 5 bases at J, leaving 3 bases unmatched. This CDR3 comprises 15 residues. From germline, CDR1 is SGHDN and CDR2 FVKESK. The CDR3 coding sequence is TGTGCCAGCAGCCAAGAACGGCGGGGGACCGGGGAGCTGTTTTTT. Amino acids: CASSQERRGTGELFF.

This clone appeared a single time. The CDR3 loop reads CASRQGATNEKLFF. DNA of the CDR3: TGTGCCAGCCGACAGGGCGCAACTAATGAAAAACTGTTTTTT. V is TRBV28 and J is TRBJ1-4; the match to TRBD1 covers 7 bases. Trimming took 8 bases from V and 0 from J; bases not matched to a gene: 3. The CDR3 spans 14 residues. CDR1 is MDHEN and CDR2 is SYDVKM in the germline V gene.

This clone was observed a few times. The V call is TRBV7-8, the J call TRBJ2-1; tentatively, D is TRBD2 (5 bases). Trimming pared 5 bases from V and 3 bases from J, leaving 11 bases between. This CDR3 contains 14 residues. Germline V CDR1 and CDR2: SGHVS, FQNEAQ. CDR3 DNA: TGTGCCAGCAGCCTCCTCGAGGGCTACAATGAGCAGTTCTTC. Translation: CASSLLEGYNEQFF.

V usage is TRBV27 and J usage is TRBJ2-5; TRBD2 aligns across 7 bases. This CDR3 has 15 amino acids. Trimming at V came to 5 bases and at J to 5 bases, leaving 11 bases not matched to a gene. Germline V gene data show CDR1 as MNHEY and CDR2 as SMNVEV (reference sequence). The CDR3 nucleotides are TGTGCCAGCAGTGCTGGAGCGGGGAGGGGTGAGACCCAGTACTTC. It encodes CASSAGAGRGETQYF.

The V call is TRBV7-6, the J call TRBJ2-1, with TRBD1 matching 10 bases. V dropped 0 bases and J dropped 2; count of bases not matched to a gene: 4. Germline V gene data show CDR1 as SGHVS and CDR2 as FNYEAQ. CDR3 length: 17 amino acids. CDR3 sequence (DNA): TGTGCCAGCAGCTTAGCCCCGGGACAGGGGCCCTACAATGAGCAGTTCTTC. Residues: CASSLAPGQGPYNEQFF.

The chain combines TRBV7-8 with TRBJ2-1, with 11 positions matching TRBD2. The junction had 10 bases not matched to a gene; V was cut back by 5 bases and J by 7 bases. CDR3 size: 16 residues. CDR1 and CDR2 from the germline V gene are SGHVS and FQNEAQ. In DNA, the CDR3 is TGTGCCAGCAGCAGAAATAGCGGGGGGGCTTGGAATGAGCAGTTCTTC. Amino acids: CASSRNSGGAWNEQFF.

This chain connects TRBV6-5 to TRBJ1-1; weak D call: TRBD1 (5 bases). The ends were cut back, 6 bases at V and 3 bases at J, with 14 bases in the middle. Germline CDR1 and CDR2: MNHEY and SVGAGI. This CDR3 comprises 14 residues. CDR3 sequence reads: CASSARDLDTEAFF. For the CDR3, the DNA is TGTGCCAGCAGCGCTCGGGACTTAGACACTGAAGCTTTCTTT.

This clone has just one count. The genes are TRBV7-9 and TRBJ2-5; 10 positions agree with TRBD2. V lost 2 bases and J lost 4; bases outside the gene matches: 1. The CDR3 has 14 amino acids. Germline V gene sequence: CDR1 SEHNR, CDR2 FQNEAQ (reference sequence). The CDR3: CASSLLAGAETQYF. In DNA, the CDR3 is TGTGCCAGCAGCTTACTAGCGGGGGCAGAGACCCAGTACTTC.